The text below deals with one TCR beta chain. Its antigen remains unidentified. This specimen belongs to a study of T cell repertoires in cytomegalovirus infection. Germline assignment: CDR1 SGHAT and CDR2 FQNNGV. This CDR3 is built from 15 residues. J was trimmed by 5 bases and V by 5 bases; bases with no gene match: 7. TCRdb re-called the reads with MiXCR, one entry per CDR3 protein. The repertoire holds hundreds of thousands of distinct CDR3 sequences, with roughly 42% as singletons. This chain connects TRBV11-2 to TRBJ1-3, with 9 bases identical to TRBD1. The source material was cultured PBMCs, sampled from culture after CMV antigen stimulation. The clonotype originates from a human donor in good health (CMV status not recorded). Some clones in this sample may be carry-over from other donors' samples. CDR3 nucleotides: TGTGCCAGCAGCCCCGGACAGGGGCGCCGAAACACCATATATTTT. It yields the protein CASSPGQGRRNTIYF.